The 18 T cell receptor beta chains below come from one sample, sequenced in a study of vaccination and CD4 T cells after COVID-19. For these receptors, no antigen is known. As to treatment: approximately 9-day PBMC culture with coronavirus spike peptide pools or control peptides (ViraFEST assay). Sequence data for DNA of cultured CD4+ T cells were generated by the Oncomine TCR Beta short-read assay. TCRdb reprocessed the PCR reads with MiXCR, giving one entry per CDR3 protein. The top ten hold around 19% of the sample, which has approximately 13,000 distinct CDR3 sequences, about 29% seen once. Sequenced material: CD4+ T cells from blood, cultured in vitro, taken before SARS-CoV-2 vaccination. Receptor source: a human donor who received a COVID-19 vaccine.

The genes are TRBV20-1 and TRBJ1-5, with 10 bases aligning to TRBD1. Germline CDR1 reads DFQATT; CDR2 reads SNEGSKA (reference sequence). This CDR3 contains 14 residues. The V and J ends lost 5 bases and 4 bases, in that order; junction bases with no gene match: 5. In DNA form, the CDR3 reads TGCAGTGCTGGTCGGACAGGGGGTAATCAGCCCCAGCATTTT. Its protein product is CSAGRTGGNQPQHF.

This clonotype was picked up a small number of times. The CDR3 here is CASSFRPWGATDTQYF. As DNA, the CDR3 is TGTGCCAGCAGCTTCCGCCCGTGGGGGGCCACAGATACGCAGTATTTT. This chain connects TRBV7-8 to TRBJ2-3; TRBD1 or TRBD2 may be the D gene (6 bases each). This CDR3 has 16 residues. Trimming pared 3 bases from V and 2 bases from J, leaving 15 bases between. The germline V gene has CDR1 SGHVS and CDR2 FQNEAQ.

The rearrangement uses TRBV6-2 or TRBV6-3 and TRBJ2-1; D is uncertain. This CDR3 contains 12 residues. Germline values: CDR1 MNHEY, CDR2 SVGEGT. V was pared by 4 bases and J by 5 bases, with 6 bases between. The CDR3 DNA reads as TGTGCCAGCAGTTTCTTTGACAATGAGCAGTTCTTC. Translating gives CASSFFDNEQFF.

CDR3 nucleotides: TGTGCCACCATACAAGACCGGTGGGGGCGAGATGGGAACACTGAAGCTTTCTTT. Protein product: CATIQDRWGRDGNTEAFF. The chain has TRBV6-1 and TRBJ1-1, with D maybe TRBD1 (6 bases). The CDR3 spans 18 residues. The germline CDR1 and CDR2 sequences are MNHNS and SASEGT. With 10 bases removed from V and 1 base from J, the gap between germline ends came to 28 bases.

The chain employs TRBV25-1 and TRBJ2-1, with D possibly being TRBD2 (5 bases). The CDR3 is 15 residues long. The V end was cut by 1 base, the J end by 5 bases, with 12 bases between. Germline lookup yields CDR1 MGHDK and CDR2 SYGVNS. CDR3 sequence reads: CASSESGLADNEQFF. The CDR3 DNA reads as TGTGCCAGCAGTGAATCGGGATTGGCGGACAATGAGCAGTTCTTC. Full variable domain (remainder filled in from reference TRBV25-1 and TRBJ2-1): EADIYQTPRYLVIGTGKKITLECSQTMGHDKMYWYQQDPGMELHLIHYSYGVNSTEKGDLSSESTVSRIRTEHFPLTLESARPSHTSQYLCASSESGLADNEQFFGPGTRLTVL.

This clonotype was picked up a small number of times. DNA of the CDR3: TGTGCTAGTGGTTCATCTCCAGCGGGCACAGATACGCAGTATTTT. The encoded protein is CASGSSPAGTDTQYF. V usage is TRBV12-5 and J usage is TRBJ2-3; D might be TRBD2 (5 bases). Trimming took off 4 bases at V and 1 base at J, with 12 bases between the two ends. Germline V gene sequence: CDR1 LGHNT, CDR2 FRNRAP. This CDR3 is 15 amino acids long.

This clonotype was observed a few times. The chain links TRBV20-1 to TRBJ2-2, with 12 bases aligning to TRBD2. Germline CDR1 reads DFQATT; CDR2 reads SNEGSKA (reference sequence). CDR3 length: 17 amino acids. V gave up 6 bases and J gave up 0 bases; unmatched junction bases: 8. CDR3 region: CSAERLAGDANTGELFF. In DNA, the CDR3 is TGCAGTGCGGAGAGACTAGCGGGGGACGCGAACACCGGGGAGCTGTTTTTT.

The chain combines TRBV12-3 or TRBV12-4 with TRBJ1-2; 10 nucleotides match TRBD1. This CDR3 spans 14 amino acids. V shed 6 bases, J shed 5 bases, and the junction held 6 bases outside the gene matches. Here the CDR3 reads CASSLGTGEYGYTF. The CDR3 DNA reads TGTGCCAGCAGCCTCGGGACAGGGGAGTATGGCTACACCTTC.

This clonotype was counted a few times. J is TRBJ2-3 and V is TRBV25-1; D gene unclear. Germline loops: CDR1 MGHDK, CDR2 SYGVNS. The ends were cut back, 2 bases at V and 3 bases at J, with 6 bases in the middle. The CDR3 spans 13 residues. The CDR3 sequence: CASSEPGTDTQYF. As DNA, the CDR3 is TGTGCCAGCAGTGAACCAGGAACAGATACGCAGTATTTT.

This clonotype showed up just a few times. The chain couples TRBV20-1 to TRBJ2-5; 8 bases map to TRBD2. Trimming removed 0 bases from V and 3 bases from J; junction bases left unmatched: 12. Germline CDR1 reads DFQATT; CDR2 reads SNEGSKA (reference sequence). The CDR3 runs to 17 residues. In DNA form, the CDR3 reads TGCAGTGCTAGAGAGGATCAGCGGGGGAGTTCTAAAGAGACCCAGTACTTC. This codes for CSAREDQRGSSKETQYF.

This clonotype has just a few counts. The chain uses TRBV2 and TRBJ1-5; 10 bases are a match to TRBD1. Germline CDR1 and CDR2: SNHLY and FYNNEI. J gave up 5 bases and V 5 bases, and 3 bases lay outside the gene matches. The CDR3 length is 14 residues. The CDR3 DNA reads TGTGCCAGCAGTCCGGACAGGGGGGATCAGCCCCAGCATTTT. This gives the protein CASSPDRGDQPQHF.

The chain combines TRBV2 with TRBJ1-2; tentative D call: TRBD1 (5 bases). The germline V gene encodes CDR1 SNHLY and CDR2 FYNNEI. The CDR3 consists of 14 residues. V lost 1 base, J lost 2 bases, and 8 bases lay in between. CDR3 in amino acids: CASSEVGRNYGYTF. The CDR3 DNA is TGTGCCAGCAGTGAAGTGGGACGGAACTATGGCTACACCTTC.

The CDR3: CASSLGAPTSGGPQYF. CDR3 sequence (DNA): TGTGCCAGCAGCTTAGGGGCCCCGACTAGCGGGGGGCCCCAGTATTTT. The V and J genes are TRBV7-2 and TRBJ2-3; 13 bases align to TRBD2. Germline V gene sequence: CDR1 SGHTA, CDR2 FQGNSA. The V and J ends lost 1 base and 12 bases, in that order; junction bases with no gene match: 10. The CDR3 contains 16 residues.

The chain carries TRBV7-8 and TRBJ2-4, with a possible D match to TRBD2 (5 bases). V lost 0 bases and J 8 bases, leaving 11 bases between the germline ends. This CDR3 contains 14 residues. CDR1 and CDR2 (germline): SGHVS, FQNEAQ. DNA of the CDR3: TGTGCCAGCAGCTTAGCCGAAAACGGGGACATTCAGTACTTC. Its protein product is CASSLAENGDIQYF.

This clonotype has only a few counts. CDR3 sequence: CASSPGGVVYNEQFF. The CDR3 DNA reads TGTGCCAGCAGCCCCGGGGGGGTGGTTTACAATGAGCAGTTCTTC. This rearrangement joins TRBV7-2 to TRBJ2-1; 8 nucleotides match TRBD2. Germline CDR1 and CDR2: SGHTA and FQGNSA. The CDR3 has 15 residues. V trimming: 5 bases; J trimming: 4 bases; junction bases outside the gene matches: 7.

CDR3: CASSLEGLMVSGTQYF. Here the CDR3 DNA reads TGTGCCAGCAGCTTAGAAGGTTTGATGGTTTCCGGGACCCAGTACTTC. V gene TRBV7-8 combines with J gene TRBJ2-5; D gene ambiguous. The length of the CDR3 is 16 residues. V lost 1 base and J lost 7, with 19 bases in between. CDR1 is SGHVS, CDR2 FQNEAQ, per germline.

V usage is TRBV12-3 or TRBV12-4 and J usage is TRBJ2-4; D gene ambiguous. The V gene lost 3 bases and the J gene lost 0 bases, with 6 bases spanning the gap. The CDR3 is 14 residues long. DNA of the CDR3: TGTGCCAGCAGTTTTGTGGTAGCCAAAAACATTCAGTACTTC. Its protein is CASSFVVAKNIQYF.

This clonotype appeared a few times. The chain uses TRBV19 and TRBJ1-1; D may be TRBD1 (5 bases). The CDR3 is made up of 14 amino acids. Trimming took off 5 bases at V and 0 bases at J, with 10 bases between the two ends. Germline CDR1 and CDR2: LNHDA and SQIVND (reference sequence). The CDR3 reads CASSPRGVNTEAFF. Here the CDR3 DNA reads TGTGCCAGTAGTCCTCGGGGGGTGAACACTGAAGCTTTCTTT.